This entry lists 17 T cell receptor beta chains sequenced from one sample in a study of blood T cells in healthy people across ages. Next came a second PCR, run for about 6 to 11 cycles, which used a sample-barcoded 5' primer along with a J-beta primer mix. TCRdb passed the 5' RACE reads through MiXCR, listing each CDR3 protein once. The table lists some 760,000 distinct CDR3 sequences, roughly 25% of them singletons. This sample was also put to use in a study of T cells of mothers and their children.

The sequenced material came from blood. Receptor source: a boy aged 10-17 years in good health.

The rearrangement uses TRBV23-1 and TRBJ2-5; D is perhaps TRBD1 (5 bases). TRBV23-1 belongs to the ORF category, with a function that is uncertain. There are 17 residues in the CDR3. V lost 2 bases to trimming and J lost 5 bases, with 21 bases between them. The CDR3 sequence is CASSQRPQGPDLETQYF. The CDR3 bases are TGCGCCAGCAGTCAACGCCCGCAGGGCCCAGACCTTGAGACCCAGTACTTC.

V and J are TRBV5-1 and TRBJ1-1; D might be TRBD1 (6 bases). The CDR3 has 18 amino acids. Trimming took off 1 base at V and 1 base at J, with 20 bases between the two ends. CDR1 SGHRS and CDR2 YFSETQ come from the germline V gene. The CDR3 sequence is CASSLYFMGGAWNTEAFF. The CDR3 coding sequence is TGCGCCAGCAGCTTGTATTTTATGGGGGGCGCATGGAACACTGAAGCTTTCTTT.

The table lists this clonotype with a few counts. The CDR3: CASSLAGTSTYEQYF. The CDR3 DNA reads as TGTGCCAGCAGCTTAGCCGGGACTTCCACCTACGAGCAGTACTTC. The chain links TRBV11-1 to TRBJ2-5; TRBD2 is a possible D gene (6 bases). The J call is uncertain, as TRBJ2-7 better fits the DNA end. Germline V gene data show CDR1 as SGHAT and CDR2 as FQDESV (reference sequence). This CDR3 is built from 15 residues.

The V call is TRBV7-2, the J call TRBJ2-1; D might be TRBD1 or TRBD2, each matching 5 bases. The CDR3 extends over 13 amino acids. Deletions cut 1 base from V and 8 bases from J, with 9 bases between. The germline V gene has CDR1 SGHTA and CDR2 FQGNSA. CDR3 region: CASSLGGWDEQFF. In DNA form, the CDR3 reads TGTGCCAGCAGCTTAGGGGGGTGGGATGAGCAGTTCTTC.

The chain joins TRBV29-1 to TRBJ2-7, with D possibly being TRBD1 (5 bases). CDR3 size: 13 residues. Germline V gene sequence: CDR1 SQVTM, CDR2 ANQGSEA. Trimming left V 4 bases short and J 1 base short, with 11 bases between. CDR3: CSVATVLSYEQYF. CDR3 DNA: TGCAGCGTTGCGACAGTCCTATCCTACGAGCAGTACTTC.

In its sample, this clonotype was seen a few times. CDR3 DNA sequence: TGCAGTGCTAGTCCAATGACTAGCAGACAAGAGACCCAGTACTTC. Translation: CSASPMTSRQETQYF. The rearrangement joins TRBV20-1 to TRBJ2-5, with TRBD2 matching 7 bases. This CDR3 region has 15 residues. The germline V gene encodes CDR1 DFQATT and CDR2 SNEGSKA (reference sequence). V lost 3 bases to trimming and J lost 2 bases; unmatched junction nucleotides: 9.

The chain is built from TRBV6-6 and TRBJ2-4; no definite D call. The V end was cut by 0 bases, the J end by 6 bases, with 12 bases between. The CDR3 is made up of 15 amino acids. Germline V gene sequence: CDR1 MNHNY, CDR2 SVGAGI (reference sequence). CDR3 residues: CASSYSIGYGNIQYF. For the CDR3, the DNA is TGTGCCAGCAGTTACTCGATCGGCTACGGAAACATTCAGTACTTC.

This clonotype was counted only a few times. V usage is TRBV28 and J usage is TRBJ2-7; D may match TRBD1 or TRBD2 (5 bases each). There are 15 residues in the CDR3. In germline, CDR1 is MDHEN, CDR2 SYDVKM. V was clipped by 4 bases and J by 6 bases, with 19 bases between them. CDR3 sequence: CASSSPRGVPVEQYF. CDR3 nucleotide sequence: TGTGCCAGCAGTTCCCCTAGGGGAGTGCCGGTCGAGCAGTACTTC.

The V and J genes are TRBV7-9 and TRBJ2-2, with TRBD2 as a possible D gene (6 bases). The V gene's germline CDR1 is SEHNR and CDR2 FQNEAQ (reference sequence). V gave up 4 bases and J gave up 4 bases, with 13 bases separating them. This CDR3 region has 15 residues. CDR3 region: CASSSALASTGELFF. The CDR3 region has the DNA TGTGCCAGCAGCTCTGCTCTAGCGAGCACCGGGGAGCTGTTTTTT. The full variable domain, rest sourced from reference TRBV7-9 and TRBJ2-2, is DTGVSQNPRHKITKRGQNVTFRCDPISEHNRLYWYRQTLGQGPEFLTYFQNEAQLEKSRLLSDRFSAERPKGSFSTLEIQRTEQGDSAMYLCASSSALASTGELFFGEGSRLTVL.

The rearrangement uses TRBV4-1 and TRBJ2-1, with 7 positions matching TRBD1. Germline CDR1 reads MGHRA; CDR2 reads YSYEKL. Trimming cost V 3 bases and J 3 bases; bases outside gene matches: 11. The CDR3 loop spans 17 amino acids. CDR3 residues: CASSHKRSGQDYNEQFF. The CDR3 DNA follows: TGCGCCAGCAGCCACAAGCGCTCAGGACAGGACTACAATGAGCAGTTCTTC.

This clonotype was seen a handful of times. The chain joins TRBV25-1 to TRBJ2-7; D is perhaps TRBD2 (5 bases). Trimming cost V 4 bases and J 1 base, with 14 bases left between them. This CDR3 comprises 15 residues. Germline V CDR1 and CDR2: MGHDK, SYGVNS. In DNA, the CDR3 is TGTGCCAGCAGTGGCCTGACGGGATTGTCCTACGAGCAGTACTTC. Translated: CASSGLTGLSYEQYF.

This clonotype was seen only a few times. The V gene is TRBV10-3, the J gene TRBJ2-5; a possible D gene is TRBD2 (5 bases). This CDR3 spans 14 amino acids. The germline V and J ends were trimmed by 4 bases and 4 bases, with 13 bases remaining between them. Germline V CDR1 and CDR2: ENHRY, SYGVKD. For the CDR3, the DNA is TGTGCCATCAGTGCGGATACTAGTCCAGAGACCCAGTACTTC. It yields the protein CAISADTSPETQYF.

V and J are TRBV7-6 and TRBJ2-5; 7 bases agree with TRBD2. The DNA matches TRBJ2-7 better at its end, which makes the J call doubtful. The CDR3 has 15 amino acids. Germline loops: CDR1 SGHVS, CDR2 FNYEAQ. DNA for the CDR3: TGTGCCAGCAGCTTAGTGTCACTAGCGAGGTACGAGCAGTACTTC. As protein: CASSLVSLARYEQYF.

V gene TRBV4-1 combines with J gene TRBJ2-1; 12 bases agree with TRBD2. V lost 1 base and J lost 9; bases outside the gene matches: 4. Looked up from germline, CDR1 is MGHRA and CDR2 is YSYEKL. The CDR3 covers 15 residues. In DNA form, the CDR3 reads TGCGCCAGCAGCCAAGCTAGCGGGGGGGCCGGTGAGCAGTTCTTC. This encodes CASSQASGGAGEQFF.

The chain couples TRBV10-3 to TRBJ1-4; 8 bases are shared with TRBD1. The trim removed 4 bases at V and 8 bases at J, leaving 6 bases unmatched. The CDR3 is made up of 14 amino acids. CDR1 is ENHRY, CDR2 SYGVKD, per germline. CDR3 residues: CAISGIQGDEKLFF. The DNA of the CDR3 is TGTGCCATCAGTGGGATACAGGGGGACGAAAAACTGTTTTTT.

This clonotype was observed a few times. The chain uses TRBV20-1 and TRBJ1-1, with 8 nucleotides matching TRBD1. CDR3 length equals 13 residues. V was clipped by 6 bases and J by 4 bases; unmatched bases: 7. Germline V gives CDR1 DFQATT, CDR2 SNEGSKA (reference sequence). The chain's CDR3 is CSAPDRVGTEAFF. The CDR3 DNA reads as TGCAGTGCCCCGGACAGGGTGGGCACTGAAGCTTTCTTT.

This chain joins TRBV9 and TRBJ1-3; D is ambiguous. V shed 3 bases and J shed 0 bases, with 4 bases lying between them. The CDR3 consists of 13 residues. Germline V gene lookup returns CDR1 SGDLS and CDR2 YYNGEE. The CDR3 DNA sequence: TGTGCCAGCAGCGATGTCTCTGGAAACACCATATATTTT. Translated, it gives CASSDVSGNTIYF.